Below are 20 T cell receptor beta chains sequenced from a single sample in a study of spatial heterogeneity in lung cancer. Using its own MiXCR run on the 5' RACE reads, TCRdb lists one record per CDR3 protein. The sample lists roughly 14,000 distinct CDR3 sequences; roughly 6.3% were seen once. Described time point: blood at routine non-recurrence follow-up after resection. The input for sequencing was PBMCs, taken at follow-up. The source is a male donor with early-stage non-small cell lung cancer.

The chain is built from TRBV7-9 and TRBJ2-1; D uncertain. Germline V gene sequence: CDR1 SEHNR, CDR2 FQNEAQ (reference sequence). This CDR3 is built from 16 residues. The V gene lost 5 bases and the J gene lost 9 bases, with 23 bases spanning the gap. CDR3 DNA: TGTGCCAGCAGCACGCCAAGGTCCTCCTCTAGGGTTGAGCAGTTCTTC. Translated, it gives CASSTPRSSSRVEQFF.

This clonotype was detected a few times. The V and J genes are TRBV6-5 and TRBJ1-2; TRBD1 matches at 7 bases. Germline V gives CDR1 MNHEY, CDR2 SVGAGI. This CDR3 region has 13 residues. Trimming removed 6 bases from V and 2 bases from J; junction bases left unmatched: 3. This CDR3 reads CASRLDRNYGYTF. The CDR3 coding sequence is TGTGCCAGCAGGTTGGACAGGAACTATGGCTACACCTTC.

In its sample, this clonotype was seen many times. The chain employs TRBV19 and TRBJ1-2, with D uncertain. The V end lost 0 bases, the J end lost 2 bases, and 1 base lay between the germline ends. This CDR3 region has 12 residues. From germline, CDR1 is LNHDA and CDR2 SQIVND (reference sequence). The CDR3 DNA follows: TGTGCCAGTAGTATAGAGAACTATGGCTACACCTTC. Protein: CASSIENYGYTF.

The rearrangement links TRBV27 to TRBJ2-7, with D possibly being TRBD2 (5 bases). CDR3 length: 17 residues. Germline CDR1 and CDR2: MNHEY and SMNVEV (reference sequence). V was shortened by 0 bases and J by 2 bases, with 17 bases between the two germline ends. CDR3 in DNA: TGTGCCAGCAGTTTATCGGGAAGAGCGGCCGGACCCTACGAGCAGTACTTC. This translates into CASSLSGRAAGPYEQYF.

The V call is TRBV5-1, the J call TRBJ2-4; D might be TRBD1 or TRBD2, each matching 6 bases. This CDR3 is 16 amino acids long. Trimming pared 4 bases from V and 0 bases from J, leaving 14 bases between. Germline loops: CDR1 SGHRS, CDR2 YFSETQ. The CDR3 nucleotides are TGCGCCAGCAGCCTGGACGGGGGCTTAGCCAAAAACATTCAGTACTTC. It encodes CASSLDGGLAKNIQYF.

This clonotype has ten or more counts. This CDR3 reads CASSLAGGQQYEQYF. DNA for the CDR3: TGTGCCAGCAGCTTAGCGGGGGGACAGCAGTACGAGCAGTACTTC. This chain connects TRBV7-3 to TRBJ2-7; D possibly corresponds to TRBD2 (8 bases). Trimming pared 2 bases from V and 4 bases from J, leaving 15 bases between. The germline CDR1 and CDR2 sequences are SGHTA and FQGTGA. CDR3 size: 15 residues.

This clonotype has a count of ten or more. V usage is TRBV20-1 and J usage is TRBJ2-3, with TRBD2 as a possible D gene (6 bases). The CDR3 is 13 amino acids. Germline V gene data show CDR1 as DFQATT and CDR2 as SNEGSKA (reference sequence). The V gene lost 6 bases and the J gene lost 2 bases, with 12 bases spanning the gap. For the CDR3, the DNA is TGCAGTGCGAAGGAGGGGCTCACAGATACGCAGTATTTT. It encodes CSAKEGLTDTQYF.

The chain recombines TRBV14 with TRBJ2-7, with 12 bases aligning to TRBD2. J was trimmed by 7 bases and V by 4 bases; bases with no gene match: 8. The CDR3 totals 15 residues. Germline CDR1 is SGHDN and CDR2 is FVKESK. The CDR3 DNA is TGTGCCAGCAGCCGCGGGACTAGCGGGTTGGTGGAGCAGTACTTC. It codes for CASSRGTSGLVEQYF.

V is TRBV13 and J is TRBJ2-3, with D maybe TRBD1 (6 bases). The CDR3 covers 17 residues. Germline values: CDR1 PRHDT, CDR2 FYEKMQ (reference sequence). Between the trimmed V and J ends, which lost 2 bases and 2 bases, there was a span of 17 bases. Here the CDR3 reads CASSLPSRAGVTDTQYF. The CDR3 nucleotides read TGTGCCAGCAGCTTACCCAGCCGGGCAGGGGTCACAGATACGCAGTATTTT.

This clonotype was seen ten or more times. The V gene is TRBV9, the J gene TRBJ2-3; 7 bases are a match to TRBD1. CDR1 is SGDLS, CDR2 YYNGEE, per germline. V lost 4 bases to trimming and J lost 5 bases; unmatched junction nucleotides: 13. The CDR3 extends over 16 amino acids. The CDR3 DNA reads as TGTGCCAGCAGCCAACGACAGGGAATGTTAGTAGATACGCAGTATTTT. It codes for CASSQRQGMLVDTQYF.

The CDR3 spells CASGRGGTGELFF. The CDR3 DNA sequence: TGTGCCAGCGGCCGTGGGGGCACCGGGGAGCTGTTTTTT. V usage is TRBV12-3 or TRBV12-4 and J usage is TRBJ2-2, with D perhaps assigned TRBD1 or TRBD2 (5 bases each). The ends were cut back, 8 bases at V and 4 bases at J, with 11 bases in the middle. The CDR3 contains 13 residues.

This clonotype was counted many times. The DNA of the CDR3 is TGTGCCAGCAGCCATAGCGGGAGCGAGCAGTACTTC. Translating gives CASSHSGSEQYF. V and J are TRBV6-6 and TRBJ2-7; 9 positions agree with TRBD2. Trimming cost V 6 bases and J 6 bases; bases outside gene matches: 3. Germline loops: CDR1 MNHNY, CDR2 SVGAGI (reference sequence). This CDR3 region has 12 residues.

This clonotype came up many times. The CDR3 DNA sequence: TGTGCCAGCAGCCCAGGGGGGCGAGAGCAGTTCTTC. Protein product: CASSPGGREQFF. The chain combines TRBV12-3 or TRBV12-4 with TRBJ2-1; a weak D match, TRBD1 (7 bases). Trimming shortened V by 6 bases and J by 10 bases, and 13 bases separated the two germline ends. The CDR3 covers 12 residues.

DNA for the CDR3: TGTGCCAGCAGCTTGTTTAGCGGGAAGCAAGAGACCCAGTACTTC. This sequence encodes CASSLFSGKQETQYF. The rearrangement uses TRBV7-3 and TRBJ2-5; 8 bases are a match to TRBD2. Germline CDR1 is SGHTA and CDR2 is FQGTGA. The CDR3 loop spans 15 amino acids. Trimming removed 3 bases from V and 2 bases from J; junction bases left unmatched: 5.

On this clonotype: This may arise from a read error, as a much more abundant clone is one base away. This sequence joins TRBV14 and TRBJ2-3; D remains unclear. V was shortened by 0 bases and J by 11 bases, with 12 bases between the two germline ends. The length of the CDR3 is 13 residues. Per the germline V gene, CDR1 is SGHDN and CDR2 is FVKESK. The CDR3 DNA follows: TGTGCCAGCAGCCAAGAGCTGCTGTATATGCAGTATTTT. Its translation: CASSQELLYMQYF.

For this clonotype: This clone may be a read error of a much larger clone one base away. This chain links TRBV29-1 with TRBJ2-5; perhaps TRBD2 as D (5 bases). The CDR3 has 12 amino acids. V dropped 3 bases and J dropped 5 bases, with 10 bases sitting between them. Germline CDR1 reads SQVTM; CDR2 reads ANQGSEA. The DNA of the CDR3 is TGCAGCGTTGAGGAGGACGTGGAGACCCAGTACTTC. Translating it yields CSVEEDVETQYF.

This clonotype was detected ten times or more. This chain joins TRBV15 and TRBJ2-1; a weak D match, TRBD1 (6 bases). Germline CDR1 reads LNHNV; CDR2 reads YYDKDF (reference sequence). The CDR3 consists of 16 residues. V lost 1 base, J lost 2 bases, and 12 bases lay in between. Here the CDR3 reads CATSRGFGGTYNEQFF. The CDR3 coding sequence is TGTGCCACCAGCAGAGGTTTTGGGGGCACCTACAATGAGCAGTTCTTC.

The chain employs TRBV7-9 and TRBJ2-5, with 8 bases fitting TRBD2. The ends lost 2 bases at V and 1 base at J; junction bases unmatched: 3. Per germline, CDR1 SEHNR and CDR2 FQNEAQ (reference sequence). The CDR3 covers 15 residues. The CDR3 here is CASSLPAGGQETQYF. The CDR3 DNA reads TGTGCCAGCAGCTTACCTGCGGGAGGCCAAGAGACCCAGTACTTC. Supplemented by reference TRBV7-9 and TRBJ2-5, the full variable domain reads DTGVSQNPRHKITKRGQNVTFRCDPISEHNRLYWYRQTLGQGPEFLTYFQNEAQLEKSRLLSDRFSAERPKGSFSTLEIQRTEQGDSAMYLCASSLPAGGQETQYFGPGTRLLVL.

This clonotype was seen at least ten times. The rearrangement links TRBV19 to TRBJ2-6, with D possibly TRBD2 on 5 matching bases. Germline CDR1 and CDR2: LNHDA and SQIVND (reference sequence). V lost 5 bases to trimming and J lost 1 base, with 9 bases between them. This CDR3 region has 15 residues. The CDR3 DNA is TGTGCCAGTAGTCCCACGGGGTCTGGGGCCAACGTCCTGACTTTC. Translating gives CASSPTGSGANVLTF.

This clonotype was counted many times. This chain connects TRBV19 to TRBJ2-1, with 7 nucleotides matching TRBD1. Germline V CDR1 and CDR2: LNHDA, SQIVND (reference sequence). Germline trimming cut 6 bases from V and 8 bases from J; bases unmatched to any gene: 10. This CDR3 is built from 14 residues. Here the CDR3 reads CASRDDRASHEQFF. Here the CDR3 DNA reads TGTGCCAGTAGAGACGACAGGGCGAGCCATGAGCAGTTCTTC. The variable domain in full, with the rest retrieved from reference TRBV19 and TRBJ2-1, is DGGITQSPKYLFRKEGQNVTLSCEQNLNHDAMYWYRQDPGQGLRLIYYSQIVNDFQKGDIAEGYSVSREKKESFPLTVTSAQKNPTAFYLCASRDDRASHEQFFGPGTRLTVL.